The 14 T cell receptor beta chains below come from one sample, sequenced in a study of blood T cell repertoires in COVID-19. Using immunoSEQ multiplex PCR, the repertoire was profiled, and TCRdb retains in-frame clones only, with some absent. The data show about 150,000 clones, just under 85% seen once. Sequenced input: peripheral blood. The receptors were gathered from a woman aged 55-69 years with acute or convalescent COVID-19.

CDR3 sequence (DNA): TGCGCCAGCAGCCCCGAGGGTGGGACTAACTATGGCTACACCTTC. This gives the protein CASSPEGGTNYGYTF. The rearrangement uses TRBV5-1 and TRBJ1-2; unclear D gene. CDR3 length: 15 residues. Germline V CDR1 and CDR2: SGHRS, YFSETQ. The V gene lost 4 bases and the J gene lost 0 bases, with 13 bases spanning the gap. The full variable domain, its missing parts supplied by reference TRBV5-1 and TRBJ1-2, is KAGVTQTPRYLIKTRGQQVTLSCSPISGHRSVSWYQQTPGQGLQFLFEYFSETQRNKGNFPGRFSGRQFSNSRSEMNVSTLELGDSALYLCASSPEGGTNYGYTFGSGTRLTVV.

The rearrangement joins TRBV5-1 to TRBJ1-2; 9 nucleotides line up with TRBD1. The CDR3 extends over 13 amino acids. V shed 4 bases, J shed 6 bases, and the junction held 4 bases outside the gene matches. Germline-derived CDR1 and CDR2 are SGHRS and YFSETQ. DNA of the CDR3: TGCGCCAGCAGCCGGGACAGGGACGATGGCTACACCTTC. Translated: CASSRDRDDGYTF.

V gene TRBV20-1 combines with J gene TRBJ1-5; no reliable D call. Germline V CDR1 and CDR2: DFQATT, SNEGSKA (reference sequence). V lost 6 bases and J 4 bases, leaving 7 bases between the germline ends. This CDR3 has 11 residues. This CDR3 is CSANLNQPQHF. The CDR3 DNA sequence: TGCAGTGCCAACTTAAATCAGCCCCAGCATTTT.

The chain is built from TRBV19 and TRBJ2-3; 10 positions agree with TRBD2. Trimming cost V 7 bases and J 0 bases; bases outside gene matches: 1. This CDR3 is built from 14 residues. Per germline, CDR1 LNHDA and CDR2 SQIVND (reference sequence). The DNA for the CDR3 is TGTGCCAGTAAACTAGCGGGGAGCACAGATACGCAGTATTTT. This translates into CASKLAGSTDTQYF.

The CDR3 reads CASNSGGIQETQYF. Here the CDR3 DNA reads TGTGCCAGCAATAGCGGGGGGATCCAAGAGACCCAGTACTTC. This sequence joins TRBV5-4 and TRBJ2-5; 10 bases agree with TRBD2. The junction had 3 bases not matched to a gene; V was cut back by 6 bases and J by 1 base. Germline CDR1 SGHNT, CDR2 YYREEE (reference sequence). CDR3 size: 14 residues.

The rearrangement links TRBV7-8 to TRBJ2-3; 12 positions match TRBD2. The germline CDR1 and CDR2 sequences are SGHVS and FQNEAQ. The CDR3 is made up of 17 amino acids. V lost 2 bases to trimming and J lost 0 bases; unmatched junction nucleotides: 3. CDR3 nucleotide sequence: TGTGCCAGCAGCTTAAGACTAGCGGGGGAGAGCACAGATACGCAGTATTTT. This codes for CASSLRLAGESTDTQYF.

This clone was recorded only once. The V gene is TRBV29-1, the J gene TRBJ1-1; D is uncertain. V lost 4 bases and J lost 0, with 9 bases in between. The germline V gene has CDR1 SQVTM and CDR2 ANQGSEA. The CDR3 has 13 residues. CDR3 sequence reads: CSVGHSMNTEAFF. In DNA form, the CDR3 reads TGCAGCGTTGGCCACAGCATGAACACTGAAGCTTTCTTT.

The chain is built from TRBV7-9 and TRBJ1-5; possible D gene TRBD1, 5 bases. The V gene lost 5 bases and the J gene lost 4 bases, with 12 bases spanning the gap. Looked up from germline, CDR1 is SEHNR and CDR2 is FQNEAQ (reference sequence). The CDR3 extends over 14 amino acids. The CDR3 coding sequence is TGTGCCAGCAGCCCTCTTGGGGCTAATCAGCCCCAGCATTTT. It is translated as CASSPLGANQPQHF. Combining the CDR3 with reference TRBV7-9 and TRBJ1-5 gives the whole variable domain DTGVSQNPRHKITKRGQNVTFRCDPISEHNRLYWYRQTLGQGPEFLTYFQNEAQLEKSRLLSDRFSAERPKGSFSTLEIQRTEQGDSAMYLCASSPLGANQPQHFGDGTRLSIL.

The genes are TRBV7-9 and TRBJ1-4, with TRBD1 matching 11 bases. Germline lookup yields CDR1 SEHNR and CDR2 FQNEAQ (reference sequence). The V segment lost 5 bases and the J segment 8 bases; nucleotides outside the gene matches: 7. The CDR3 extends over 15 amino acids. CDR3 in DNA: TGTGCCAGCAGCAAGGGGACAGGGGGTGGGGAAAAACTGTTTTTT. It encodes CASSKGTGGGEKLFF.

The J gene is TRBJ2-1, the V gene TRBV19; the D is unclear. CDR3 length: 12 residues. The ends were cut back, 5 bases at V and 7 bases at J, with 9 bases in the middle. CDR1 is LNHDA and CDR2 is SQIVND in the germline V gene (reference sequence). Here the CDR3 reads CASSLQWNEQFF. Written as DNA, the CDR3 is TGTGCCAGTAGTCTTCAGTGGAATGAGCAGTTCTTC.

This clone has more than one count but fewer than ten. The rearrangement joins TRBV5-1 to TRBJ2-7; tentatively, D is TRBD1 (6 bases). CDR3 size: 13 residues. Germline CDR1 SGHRS, CDR2 YFSETQ. With 1 base removed from V and 6 bases from J, the gap between germline ends came to 11 bases. CDR3 sequence (DNA): TGCGCCAGCAGCTTGACAGGGATGTCCGAGCAGTACGTC. This gives the protein CASSLTGMSEQYV.

This rearrangement joins TRBV19 to TRBJ1-5; no clear D gene. CDR1 is LNHDA and CDR2 is SQIVND in the germline V gene (reference sequence). The CDR3 runs 16 residues. V lost 6 bases and J 4 bases, leaving 19 bases between the germline ends. Written as DNA, the CDR3 is TGTGCCAGTAGGTCAGAGCATCGCCGAGCGAATCAGCCCCAGCATTTT. Translating gives CASRSEHRRANQPQHF.

Here the CDR3 reads CASSSNSHMNTEAFF. The CDR3 DNA reads TGTGCCAGCAGCTCTAACAGCCACATGAACACTGAAGCTTTCTTT. The gene calls are TRBV11-2 and TRBJ1-1; no firm D call. V was clipped by 4 bases and J by 0 bases, with 12 bases between them. Germline CDR1 is SGHAT and CDR2 is FQNNGV. The CDR3 consists of 15 residues.

The gene calls are TRBV7-9 and TRBJ2-1, with 9 bases lining up with TRBD1. The V segment lost 5 bases and the J segment 3 bases; nucleotides outside the gene matches: 8. Looked up from germline, CDR1 is SEHNR and CDR2 is FQNEAQ (reference sequence). This CDR3 region has 16 residues. The CDR3: CASSPYRQGGYNEQFF. Written as DNA, the CDR3 is TGTGCCAGCAGCCCATACCGACAGGGGGGCTACAATGAGCAGTTCTTC.